This T cell receptor (beta chain) comes out of a study of blood T cell repertoires in COVID-19. About the research overall: COVID-19 samples collected from the United States, Italy and Spain covered acute and convalescent phases. PBMCs, B-cell-depleted T cells, or T cells were the source of the cDNA or gDNA that made up the material.

Original data processing: Amplifying reference gene primers gave estimates of nucleated cell counts. Some clones are missing from TCRdb's copy, which holds only in-frame ones; the method was immunoSEQ multiplex PCR. D and trimming were read from the DNA, whereas the V and J calls and clone size are those reported in that table. Here the sample spans under 300,000 clones, 86% being singletons. Enrolled during active infection, Seattle patients were then followed longitudinally. The CDR3 contains 14 residues. The V and J ends lost 6 bases and 2 bases, in that order; junction bases with no gene match: 6. Germline V CDR1 and CDR2: MNHEY, SVGEGT.

The sample comprised peripheral blood. V usage is TRBV6-2 or TRBV6-3 and J usage is TRBJ1-2; 7 nucleotides match TRBD1. The TCR originated in a young woman with COVID-19, enrolled during active disease. The CDR3 region has the DNA TGTGCCAGCAGCAGCAGACAGGGCAACTATGGCTACACCTTC. It specifies CASSSRQGNYGYTF.